This T cell receptor (beta chain) was documented in a study of beta chain features in type 1 diabetes. Germline trimming cut 2 bases from V and 5 bases from J; bases unmatched to any gene: 9. The CDR3 is 17 amino acids. Germline-derived CDR1 and CDR2 are KGHSH and LQKENI. Expressed TCRB transcripts were sequenced because the isolated RNA had all been reverse transcribed beforehand. Naive, central memory and regulatory T cell samples yielded about 3.57 million reads on average. Assay: immunoSEQ multiplex PCR; the TCRdb copy retains only in-frame clones and omits some. This sample carries around 150,000 clones, around 7% of them seen once, and the ten largest clones take about 1.4%. All of the sorted populations showed purity greater than 95%.

Sequenced input: central memory CD4+ T cells from blood. This sequence originates from a woman in her twenties or thirties in good health. This chain connects TRBV18 to TRBJ2-5, with 12 bases aligning to TRBD2. In DNA, the CDR3 is TGTGCCAGCTCACCAGCGACTAGCGGGAGTAGTCTGGAGACCCAGTACTTC. It yields the protein CASSPATSGSSLETQYF.